The 21 T cell receptor beta chains below were found in one sample sequenced in a study of OX40 agonist ivuxolimab in advanced cancers. Sequencing was performed with immunoSEQ multiplex PCR; in TCRdb, only in-frame clones are kept and a portion is missing. The sample records roughly 60,000 clones, approximately 85% being singletons. Source: CD4+ or CD8+ T cells sorted from blood, taken in a trial of the OX40 agonist ivuxolimab. Every receptor here comes from an adult with an advanced solid tumor such as melanoma, head and neck, liver or kidney cancer.

V is TRBV28 and J is TRBJ2-1, with 10 bases that match TRBD2. The germline CDR1 and CDR2 sequences are MDHEN and SYDVKM. V lost 6 bases, J lost 0 bases, and 8 bases stayed unmatched. The CDR3 sequence is 17 residues long. The CDR3 sequence: CASRPISGGASYNEQFF. CDR3 nucleotide sequence: TGTGCCAGCAGACCGATCAGCGGGGGGGCCTCCTACAATGAGCAGTTCTTC.

The chain is built from TRBV11-3 and TRBJ2-5; 7 nucleotides match TRBD1. The V and J ends lost 5 bases and 5 bases, in that order; junction bases with no gene match: 17. Germline V gene data show CDR1 as SGHNT and CDR2 as YENEEA. There are 17 residues in the CDR3. The CDR3: CASSTGHARGGRETQYF. CDR3 sequence (DNA): TGTGCCAGCAGCACGGGGCACGCTCGAGGGGGCCGGGAGACCCAGTACTTC.

The chain employs TRBV5-1 and TRBJ2-7, with a weak D call TRBD1 (5 bases). Germline V gene data show CDR1 as SGHRS and CDR2 as YFSETQ. Trimming left V 4 bases short and J 13 bases short, with 18 bases between. The CDR3 length is 12 residues. The CDR3 DNA reads TGCGCCAGCAGCCTTGGAGACAGCTCCCACTACTTC. Translated: CASSLGDSSHYF.

V and J are TRBV7-9 and TRBJ2-2, with TRBD1 matching 8 bases. CDR3 length: 15 residues. Germline lookup yields CDR1 SEHNR and CDR2 FQNEAQ (reference sequence). V shed 6 bases and J 1 base; nucleotides not matched to a gene: 4. CDR3 in DNA: TGTGCCAGCAGGACCGGGACAGGGAACACCGGGGAGCTGTTTTTT. It is translated as CASRTGTGNTGELFF.

The CDR3 here is CASSYSGDTYEQYF. The DNA of the CDR3 is TGTGCCAGCAGTTATAGCGGGGACACCTACGAGCAGTACTTC. This chain uses TRBV6-5 with TRBJ2-7; TRBD2 agrees at 8 bases. Germline values: CDR1 MNHEY, CDR2 SVGAGI. CDR3 length equals 14 residues. J lost 2 bases, V lost 3 bases, and 3 bases had no gene match.

The chain links TRBV7-2 to TRBJ2-7; 15 bases match TRBD2. The ends lost 4 bases at V and 4 bases at J; junction bases unmatched: 8. The germline CDR1 and CDR2 sequences are SGHTA and FQGNSA. The CDR3 covers 17 residues. The CDR3 DNA sequence: TGTGCCAGCAGCTGGACTAGCGGGGGGGCAGGCTCTTACGAGCAGTACTTC. Translating it yields CASSWTSGGAGSYEQYF.

This chain uses TRBV27 with TRBJ2-3; D tentatively reads TRBD1 or TRBD2 (5 bases each). Germline values: CDR1 MNHEY, CDR2 SMNVEV (reference sequence). The CDR3 covers 15 residues. V was pared by 6 bases and J by 0 bases, with 13 bases between. The DNA for the CDR3 is TGTGCCAGCAGCATCCGGGACCCTAGCACAGATACGCAGTATTTT. Its protein product is CASSIRDPSTDTQYF.

The genes are TRBV27 and TRBJ1-5; no firm D call. V shed 3 bases and J shed 4 bases, with 13 bases lying between them. The length of the CDR3 is 15 residues. Germline V lookup: CDR1 MNHEY, CDR2 SMNVEV (reference sequence). The CDR3 DNA sequence: TGTGCCAGCAGTTTGAGGGCCTACGGGAATCAGCCCCAGCATTTT. Protein sequence: CASSLRAYGNQPQHF.

The rearrangement uses TRBV28 and TRBJ2-2; 8 bases align to TRBD1. Germline CDR1 reads MDHEN; CDR2 reads SYDVKM. V lost 6 bases, J lost 0 bases, and 6 bases stayed unmatched. The CDR3 totals 16 residues. CDR3 loop: CASSQQGATNTGELFF. The CDR3 region has the DNA TGTGCCAGCAGCCAGCAGGGGGCCACGAACACCGGGGAGCTGTTTTTT.

CDR3 protein: CAISEGPGTVTDTQYF. CDR3 DNA sequence: TGTGCCATCAGTGAGGGCCCCGGGACAGTCACAGATACGCAGTATTTT. The chain carries TRBV10-3 and TRBJ2-3; 7 bases are a match to TRBD1. This CDR3 contains 16 residues. With V trimmed by 2 bases and J by 2 bases, 7 bases remained unmatched. Germline assignment: CDR1 ENHRY and CDR2 SYGVKD.

The DNA for the CDR3 is TGTGCCAGCAGCTTGTCGAGGGGAAGCAATCAGCCCCAGCATTTT. Translation: CASSLSRGSNQPQHF. This chain links TRBV7-2 with TRBJ1-5, with D perhaps TRBD1 (5 bases). Looked up from germline, CDR1 is SGHTA and CDR2 is FQGNSA. The CDR3 is made up of 15 amino acids. Trimming left V 3 bases short and J 1 base short, with 10 bases between.

This clone has a single count. The chain is built from TRBV2 and TRBJ1-4; D remains unclear. The CDR3 is 15 residues long. Germline CDR1 and CDR2: SNHLY and FYNNEI. Between the trimmed V and J ends, which lost 5 bases and 3 bases, there was a span of 13 bases. The CDR3, as DNA: TGTGCCAGCAGTCGAGAGGGCAATCCTAATGAAAAACTGTTTTTT. This codes for CASSREGNPNEKLFF.

This chain uses TRBV4-1 with TRBJ2-3, with 8 bases identical to TRBD2. Germline CDR1 MGHRA, CDR2 YSYEKL. The V and J ends lost 0 bases and 1 base, in that order; junction bases with no gene match: 9. The CDR3 consists of 18 residues. CDR3 residues: CASSQDPGGALGTDTQYF. The CDR3 nucleotides are TGCGCCAGCAGCCAAGATCCCGGGGGGGCCCTAGGCACAGATACGCAGTATTTT.

The chain recombines TRBV21-1 with TRBJ2-7; TRBD2, the table's D call, was not compared with the DNA. TRBV21-1 is designated a pseudogene. The length of the CDR3 is 14 residues. Here the CDR3 DNA reads TGTGCCAGCAGTCTAGAACCTTGCTTCTACGAGCAGTACTTC. This codes for CASSLEPCFYEQYF.

The CDR3 reads CASTDRAKNIQYF. CDR3 nucleotides: TGTGCCAGCACCGACAGGGCCAAAAACATTCAGTACTTC. The rearrangement uses TRBV27 and TRBJ2-4; tentatively, D is TRBD1 (6 bases). V was clipped by 7 bases and J by 1 base, with 8 bases between them. The germline V gene has CDR1 MNHEY and CDR2 SMNVEV (reference sequence). The CDR3 sequence is 13 residues long.

The CDR3 DNA sequence: TGTGCCAGTGGGGGACAGGGGCATAAGAACGAGCAGTACTTC. Encoded protein: CASGGQGHKNEQYF. The chain joins TRBV19 to TRBJ2-7; TRBD1 matches 10 bases. This CDR3 spans 14 amino acids. Germline loops: CDR1 LNHDA, CDR2 SQIVND (reference sequence). Trimming removed 8 bases from V and 5 bases from J; junction bases left unmatched: 9. Together with reference TRBV19 and TRBJ2-7, the CDR3 gives the full variable domain: DGGITQSPKYLFRKEGQNVTLSCEQNLNHDAMYWYRQDPGQGLRLIYYSQIVNDFQKGDIAEGYSVSREKKESFPLTVTSAQKNPTAFYLCASGGQGHKNEQYFGPGTRLTVT.

This chain uses TRBV19 with TRBJ1-5; 8 positions match TRBD1. The CDR3 contains 17 residues. The J segment lost 7 bases and the V segment lost 8 bases, leaving 19 bases of the junction unmatched. Germline CDR1 LNHDA, CDR2 SQIVND (reference sequence). The CDR3 nucleotides read TGTGCCAGTCCCTCCGGCCAAGACAGGGGTCTCGGGCAGCCCCAGCATTTT. Protein: CASPSGQDRGLGQPQHF.

The rearrangement uses TRBV19 and TRBJ2-5; D is uncertain. The germline gives CDR1 LNHDA, CDR2 SQIVND (reference sequence). The CDR3 loop spans 13 amino acids. V gave up 4 bases and J gave up 6 bases, with 12 bases separating them. The CDR3 DNA follows: TGTGCCAGTAGTACGACCGGATCACAGACCCAGTACTTC. It specifies CASSTTGSQTQYF.

The CDR3 DNA is TGTGCCAGCAGCCAGGGATGGTTGACTGGAAACACCATATATTTT. Its protein is CASSQGWLTGNTIYF. The rearrangement joins TRBV7-9 to TRBJ1-3; possible D gene TRBD1, 5 bases. Germline CDR1 is SEHNR and CDR2 is FQNEAQ (reference sequence). The CDR3 covers 15 residues. The V end lost 5 bases, the J end lost 2 bases, and 13 bases lay between the germline ends.

This chain uses TRBV5-6 with TRBJ2-5, with 7 positions matching TRBD1. Germline-derived CDR1 and CDR2 are SGHDT and YYEEEE. With 3 bases clipped from V and 5 bases from J, the junction kept 10 bases outside the gene matches. The CDR3 contains 15 residues. The CDR3 DNA is TGTGCCAGCAGCTCAAATCTACAGGGGTGGGAGACCCAGTACTTC. Its protein is CASSSNLQGWETQYF. The full variable domain, its missing parts supplied by reference TRBV5-6 and TRBJ2-5, is DAGVTQSPTHLIKTRGQQVTLRCSPKSGHDTVSWYQQALGQGPQFIFQYYEEEERQRGNFPDRFSGHQFPNYSSELNVNALLLGDSALYLCASSSNLQGWETQYFGPGTRLLVL.

This clone was seen only once. V is TRBV21-1 and J is TRBJ2-1. TRBV21-1 is listed as a pseudogene. The CDR3 has 17 residues. The CDR3 sequence: CASSKALYRWGNNEQFF. The CDR3 DNA sequence: TGTGCCAGCAGCAAAGCGCTTTATAGGTGGGGGAACAATGAGCAGTTCTTC.